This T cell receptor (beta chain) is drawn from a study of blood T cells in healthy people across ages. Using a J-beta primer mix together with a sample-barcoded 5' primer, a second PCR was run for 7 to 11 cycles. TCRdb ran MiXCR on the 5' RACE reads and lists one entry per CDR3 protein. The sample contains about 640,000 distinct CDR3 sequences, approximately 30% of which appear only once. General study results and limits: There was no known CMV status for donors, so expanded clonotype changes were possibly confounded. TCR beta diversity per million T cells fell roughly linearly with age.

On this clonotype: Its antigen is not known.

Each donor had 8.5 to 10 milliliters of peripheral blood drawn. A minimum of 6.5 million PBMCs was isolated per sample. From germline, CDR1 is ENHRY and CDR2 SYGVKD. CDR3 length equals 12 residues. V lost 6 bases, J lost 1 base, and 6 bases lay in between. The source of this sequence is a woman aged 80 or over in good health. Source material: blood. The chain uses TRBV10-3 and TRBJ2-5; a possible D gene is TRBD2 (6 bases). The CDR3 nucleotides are TGTGCCATCAGGGGGGGCCAAGAGACCCAGTACTTC. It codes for CAIRGGQETQYF.